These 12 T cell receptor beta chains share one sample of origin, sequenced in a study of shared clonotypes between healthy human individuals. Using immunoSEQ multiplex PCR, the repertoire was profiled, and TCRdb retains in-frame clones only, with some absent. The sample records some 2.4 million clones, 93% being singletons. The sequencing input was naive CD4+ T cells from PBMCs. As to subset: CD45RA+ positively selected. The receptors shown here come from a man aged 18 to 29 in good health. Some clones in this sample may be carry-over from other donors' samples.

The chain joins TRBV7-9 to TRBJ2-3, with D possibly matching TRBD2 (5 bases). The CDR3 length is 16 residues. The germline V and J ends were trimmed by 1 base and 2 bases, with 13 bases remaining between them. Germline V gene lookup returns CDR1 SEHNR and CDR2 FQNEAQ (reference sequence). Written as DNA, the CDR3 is TGTGCCAGCAGCTTAGTACGGGGATTATCCACAGATACGCAGTATTTT. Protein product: CASSLVRGLSTDTQYF.

For the CDR3, the DNA is TGTGCCAGCAGTTATAGCGTATCCTCTGGAAACACCATATATTTT. Protein product: CASSYSVSSGNTIYF. V and J are TRBV28 and TRBJ1-3; D call uncertain. V was cut by 4 bases and J by 0 bases, with 10 bases left in between. CDR3 length: 15 residues. Germline loops: CDR1 MDHEN, CDR2 SYDVKM.

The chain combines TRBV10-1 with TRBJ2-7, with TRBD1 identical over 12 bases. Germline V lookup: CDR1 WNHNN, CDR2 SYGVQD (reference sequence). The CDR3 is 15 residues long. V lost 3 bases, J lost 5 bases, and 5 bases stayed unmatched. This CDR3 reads CASSDPGTGGDEQYF. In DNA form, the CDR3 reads TGCGCCAGCAGTGACCCCGGGACAGGGGGCGACGAGCAGTACTTC.

The CDR3 DNA follows: TGTGCCAGCAGGAATACCCGGGACATCCGTCGTCGGCAGTACTTC. Translating it yields CASRNTRDIRRRQYF. This chain links TRBV6-5 with TRBJ2-7; a weak D match, TRBD1 (6 bases). The CDR3 length is 15 residues. Trimming left V 6 bases short and J 9 bases short, with 24 bases between. The germline V gene has CDR1 MNHEY and CDR2 SVGAGI.

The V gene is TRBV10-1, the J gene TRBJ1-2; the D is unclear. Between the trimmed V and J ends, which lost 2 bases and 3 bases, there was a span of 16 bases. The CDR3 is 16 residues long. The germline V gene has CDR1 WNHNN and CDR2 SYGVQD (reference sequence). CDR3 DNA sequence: TGCGCCAGCAGTGAGCCGTTCCCCCCGGATGACTATGGCTACACCTTC. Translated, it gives CASSEPFPPDDYGYTF.

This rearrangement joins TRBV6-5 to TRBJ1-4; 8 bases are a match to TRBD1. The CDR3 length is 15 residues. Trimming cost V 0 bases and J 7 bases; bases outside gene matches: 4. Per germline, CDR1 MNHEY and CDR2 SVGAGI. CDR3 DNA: TGTGCCAGCAGTTACTCGCGACAGGGGAGTGAAAAACTGTTTTTT. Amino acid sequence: CASSYSRQGSEKLFF.

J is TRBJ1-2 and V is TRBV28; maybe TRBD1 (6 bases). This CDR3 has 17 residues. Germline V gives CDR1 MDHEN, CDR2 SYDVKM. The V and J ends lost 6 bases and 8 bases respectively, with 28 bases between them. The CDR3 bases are TGTGCCAGCAGCCGAAAAATGAGGGGGGGCCGTTCGGGAGGCTACACCTTC. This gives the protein CASSRKMRGGRSGGYTF.

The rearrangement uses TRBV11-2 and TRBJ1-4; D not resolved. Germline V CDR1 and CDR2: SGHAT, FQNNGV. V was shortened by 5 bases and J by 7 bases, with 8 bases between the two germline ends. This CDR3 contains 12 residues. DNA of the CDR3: TGTGCCAGCAGCCGTTATATTGAAAAACTGTTTTTT. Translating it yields CASSRYIEKLFF.

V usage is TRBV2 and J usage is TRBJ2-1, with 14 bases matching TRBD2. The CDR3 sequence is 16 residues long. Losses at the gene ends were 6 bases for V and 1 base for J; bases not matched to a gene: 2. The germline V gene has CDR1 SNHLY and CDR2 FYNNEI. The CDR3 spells CASRGLAGESYNEQFF. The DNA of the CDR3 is TGTGCCAGCAGGGGACTAGCGGGAGAGTCCTACAATGAGCAGTTCTTC.

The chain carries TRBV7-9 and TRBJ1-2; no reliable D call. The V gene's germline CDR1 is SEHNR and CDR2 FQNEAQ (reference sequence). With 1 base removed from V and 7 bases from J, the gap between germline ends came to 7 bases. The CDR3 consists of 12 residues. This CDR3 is CASSLGLGGYTF. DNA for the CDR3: TGTGCCAGCAGCTTAGGACTCGGTGGCTACACCTTC.

DNA for the CDR3: TGTGCCAGCAGCTCAAGCCGACAGGGCATGGGCTATGGCTACACCTTC. It codes for CASSSSRQGMGYGYTF. The V call is TRBV11-2, the J call TRBJ1-2; 7 bases are a match to TRBD1. The CDR3 is 16 amino acids. After removal of 4 bases from V and 4 bases from J, the junction contained 12 bases not matched to a gene. CDR1 is SGHAT, CDR2 FQNNGV, per germline.

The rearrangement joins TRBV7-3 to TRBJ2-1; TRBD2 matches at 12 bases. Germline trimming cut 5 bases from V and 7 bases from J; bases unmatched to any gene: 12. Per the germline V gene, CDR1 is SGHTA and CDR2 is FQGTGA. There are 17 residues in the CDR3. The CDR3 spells CASSQNLAGGPFNEQFF. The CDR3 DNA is TGTGCCAGCAGCCAGAACCTAGCGGGAGGGCCTTTTAATGAGCAGTTCTTC. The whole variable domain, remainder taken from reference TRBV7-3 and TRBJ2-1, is GAGVSQTPSNKVTEKGKYVELRCDPISGHTALYWYRQSLGQGPEFLIYFQGTGAADDSGLPNDRFFAVRPEGSVSTLKIQRTERGDSAVYLCASSQNLAGGPFNEQFFGPGTRLTVL.